The text below deals with one T cell receptor beta chain. Repertoires were generated with immunoSEQ multiplex PCR, while TCRdb's copy carries only in-frame clones and drops some. The data hold some 74,000 clones, with 85% to 95% observed a single time. The data are from a study of T cell changes during pregnancy in multiple sclerosis. The CDR3 spans 14 residues. Trimming removed 6 bases from V and 6 bases from J; junction bases left unmatched: 10. Germline loops: CDR1 SGHTA, CDR2 FQGTGA. The receptor's source is a female donor with multiple sclerosis, enrolled in a pregnancy study. The chain carries TRBV7-3 and TRBJ1-1; 7 bases fit TRBD1. The sequencing here drew on peripheral blood, taken before pregnancy. CDR3 sequence: CASRLLRDSPEAFF. The CDR3 DNA sequence: TGTGCCAGCAGACTCCTGAGGGACAGCCCTGAAGCTTTCTTT.